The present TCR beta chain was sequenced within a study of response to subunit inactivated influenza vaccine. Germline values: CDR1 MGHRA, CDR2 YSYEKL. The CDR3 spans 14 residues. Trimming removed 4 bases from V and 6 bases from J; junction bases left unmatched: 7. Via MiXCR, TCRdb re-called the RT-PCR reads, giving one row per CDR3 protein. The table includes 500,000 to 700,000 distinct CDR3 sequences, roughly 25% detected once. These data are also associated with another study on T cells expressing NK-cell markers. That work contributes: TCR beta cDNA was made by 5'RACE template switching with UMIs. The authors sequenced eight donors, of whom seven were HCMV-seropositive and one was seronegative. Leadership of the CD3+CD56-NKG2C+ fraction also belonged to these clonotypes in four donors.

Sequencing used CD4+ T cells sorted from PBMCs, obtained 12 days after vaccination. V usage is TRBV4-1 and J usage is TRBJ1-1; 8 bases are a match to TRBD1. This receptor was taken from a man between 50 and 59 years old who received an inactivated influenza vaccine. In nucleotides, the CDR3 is TGCGCCAGCAGCCTTCAGGGGGCTCTTTCTGAAGCTTTCTTT. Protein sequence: CASSLQGALSEAFF.